A single sample is the source of the 7 T cell receptor beta chains below, sequenced in a study of shared clonotypes between healthy human individuals. Produced via immunoSEQ multiplex PCR; TCRdb's table is partial and in-frame only. The sample has approximately 340,000 clones, less than 75% seen once. The specimen was memory CD4+ T cells sorted from blood. The sample's subset: CD45RA-negative fraction. All receptors derive from a young man in good health.

Only a few counts were recorded for this clone. The rearrangement links TRBV4-1 to TRBJ2-2; perhaps TRBD1 as D (6 bases). This CDR3 spans 15 amino acids. The germline gives CDR1 MGHRA, CDR2 YSYEKL. The V end lost 3 bases, the J end lost 4 bases, and 12 bases lay between the germline ends. The CDR3 loop reads CASSHGQTSTGELFF. DNA of the CDR3: TGCGCCAGCAGCCACGGACAGACGAGCACCGGGGAGCTGTTTTTT.

The genes are TRBV13 and TRBJ2-3; D not certain. V shed 7 bases and J shed 4 bases, with 12 bases lying between them. The germline CDR1 and CDR2 sequences are PRHDT and FYEKMQ (reference sequence). CDR3 length equals 13 residues. The CDR3 bases are TGTGCCAGCACCTCAAGAAAATCAGATACGCAGTATTTT. Its translation: CASTSRKSDTQYF.

The chain has TRBV29-1 and TRBJ2-1; 13 nucleotides line up with TRBD2. V shed 0 bases and J 7 bases; nucleotides not matched to a gene: 3. This CDR3 contains 15 residues. CDR1 is SQVTM, CDR2 ANQGSEA, per germline. The CDR3 DNA is TGCAGCGTTGAAGAGGGACTAGCGGGAAGGAATGAGCAGTTCTTC. It translates to CSVEEGLAGRNEQFF.

This CDR3 is CASSAGLSRDTQYF. CDR3 DNA sequence: TGTGCCAGCAGCGCCGGCCTATCGCGAGATACGCAGTATTTT. The chain employs TRBV7-2 and TRBJ2-3; D gene unclear. In germline, CDR1 is SGHTA, CDR2 FQGNSA. There are 14 residues in the CDR3. Trimming removed 5 bases from V and 5 bases from J, with 14 bases in between.

The gene calls are TRBV5-6 and TRBJ1-5; a weak D match, TRBD1 (6 bases). CDR3 length equals 14 residues. Germline V gene sequence: CDR1 SGHDT, CDR2 YYEEEE. Trimming took off 2 bases at V and 5 bases at J, with 11 bases between the two ends. In nucleotides, the CDR3 is TGTGCCAGCAGCTTTTCGTCAGGGGATCAGCCCCAGCATTTT. It yields the protein CASSFSSGDQPQHF.

V and J are TRBV7-2 and TRBJ1-5; a possible D gene is TRBD1 (5 bases). V was trimmed by 1 base and J by 6 bases, leaving 16 bases between them. CDR3 length: 16 residues. Germline CDR1 reads SGHTA; CDR2 reads FQGNSA. The CDR3 DNA reads TGTGCCAGCAGCTTAGACCCTGGCAGGGTGGGTCAGCCCCAGCATTTT. Protein product: CASSLDPGRVGQPQHF.

In its sample, this clone was seen a few times. This rearrangement joins TRBV4-2 to TRBJ1-5; TRBD1 aligns across 12 bases. Germline V lookup: CDR1 LGHNA, CDR2 YNFKEQ. V was clipped by 0 bases and J by 6 bases; unmatched bases: 9. The CDR3 runs 18 residues. The CDR3 region has the DNA TGTGCCAGCAGCCAAGACTACCGGGACAGGGGGCGCGGTCAGCCCCAGCATTTT. Translating gives CASSQDYRDRGRGQPQHF.